This is a list of T cell receptor beta chains from one sample in a study of metastatic and nonmetastatic thyroid tumors. TCRdb reprocessed the PCR reads using MiXCR. The sample includes roughly 59,000 clones, around 15% of them seen just once. Sequencing was carried out using blood. These receptors came from a male donor with papillary thyroid cancer or a benign thyroid nodule (not recorded which). Some clones in this sample may be carry-over from other donors' samples. Each CDR3 is given with its conserved first and last residue. The D gene is left open where the match is weak. Not every row has a clone size; where given, it reads once, few, many or a size class.

abundance: NA; v_gene: TRBV27; j_gene: TRBJ1-5; d_gene: NA; CDR3nt: TGTGCCAGCATTTTAGAAGTGACTCATCAGCCCCAGCATTTT; CDR3aa: CASILEVTHQPQHF
abundance: NA; v_gene: TRBV7-6; j_gene: TRBJ1-5; d_gene: NA; CDR3nt: TGTGCAAGCAGATTAGGGTCAGCCGATCAGCCCCAGCATTTT; CDR3aa: CASRLGSADQPQHF
abundance: many; v_gene: TRBV11-2; j_gene: TRBJ1-5; d_gene: TRBD1; CDR3nt: TGTGCCAGCAGCTCCTACAGGGGATTACCACATCAGCCCCAGCATTTT; CDR3aa: CASSSYRGLPHQPQHF
abundance: many; v_gene: TRBV3-1; j_gene: TRBJ1-4; d_gene: NA; CDR3nt: TGTGCCAGCAGCCCGGGACCAGGGTCTAACGAAAAACTGTTTTTT; CDR3aa: CASSPGPGSNEKLFF
abundance: NA; v_gene: TRBV30; j_gene: TRBJ1-6; d_gene: NA; CDR3nt: TGTGCCTGGAAGGGGAATTCACCCCTCCACTTT; CDR3aa: CAWKGNSPLHF
abundance: many; v_gene: TRBV13; j_gene: TRBJ2-4; d_gene: NA; CDR3nt: TGTGCCAGCAGCCCTCAGACCTTTCGGGGCCCGATGCCTTTGGCCAAAAACATTCAGTACTTC; CDR3aa: CASSPQTFRGPMPLAKNIQYF
abundance: NA; v_gene: TRBV5-1; j_gene: TRBJ1-1; d_gene: NA; CDR3nt: TGCGCCAGCAGCTTTTTACCCCTTGGCACTGAAGCTTTCTTT; CDR3aa: CASSFLPLGTEAFF
abundance: many; v_gene: TRBV20-1; j_gene: TRBJ2-7; d_gene: NA; CDR3nt: TGCAGTGCTAGAGCTGAGGGCAGGGCCTACGAGCAGTACTTC; CDR3aa: CSARAEGRAYEQYF
abundance: many; v_gene: TRBV19; j_gene: TRBJ2-3; d_gene: TRBD1; CDR3nt: TGTGCCACCTCAGGACAGGGGGCGGATACGCAGTATTTT; CDR3aa: CATSGQGADTQYF
abundance: many; v_gene: TRBV5-6; j_gene: TRBJ1-2; d_gene: NA; CDR3nt: TGTGCCAGCAGCTTAAGGACGGGGGACTATGGCTACACCTTC; CDR3aa: CASSLRTGDYGYTF
abundance: many; v_gene: TRBV6-5; j_gene: TRBJ2-2; d_gene: NA; CDR3nt: TGTGCCAGCAGTTATCGGGGGCCCCAGAACACCGGGGAGCTGTTTTTT; CDR3aa: CASSYRGPQNTGELFF
abundance: NA; v_gene: TRBV11-2; j_gene: TRBJ1-5; d_gene: TRBD1; CDR3nt: TGTGCCAGCAGCTCCTTCCAGGGGGCGCACAATCAGCCCCAGCATTTT; CDR3aa: CASSSFQGAHNQPQHF
abundance: many; v_gene: TRBV18; j_gene: TRBJ2-5; d_gene: TRBD2; CDR3nt: TGTGCCAGCTCAGCCGGGACTAGTTCACAAGAGACCCAGTACTTC; CDR3aa: CASSAGTSSQETQYF
abundance: NA; v_gene: TRBV5-1; j_gene: TRBJ2-2; d_gene: NA; CDR3nt: TGCGCCAGCACCCCCCACGGGGGGCCCGGGGAGCTGTTTTTT; CDR3aa: CASTPHGGPGELFF
abundance: many; v_gene: TRBV19; j_gene: TRBJ1-1; d_gene: TRBD1; CDR3nt: TGTGCCAGTAGTCCGAGCGACAGGGATGAGATCACTGAAGCTTTCTTT; CDR3aa: CASSPSDRDEITEAFF
abundance: many; v_gene: TRBV4-3; j_gene: TRBJ1-1; d_gene: NA; CDR3nt: TGCGCCAGCAGCCAAGATCTGGGTAGCACTGAAGCTTTCTTT; CDR3aa: CASSQDLGSTEAFF
abundance: many; v_gene: TRBV4-3; j_gene: TRBJ2-1; d_gene: NA; CDR3nt: TGCGCCAGCAGCCAAGATCTGGGCGGTAACAATGAGCAGTTCTTC; CDR3aa: CASSQDLGGNNEQFF
abundance: many; v_gene: TRBV24-1; j_gene: TRBJ2-5; d_gene: TRBD2; CDR3nt: TGTGCCACCAGTGATTCCTCGACTAGCGGGTTTGAGACCCAGTACTTC; CDR3aa: CATSDSSTSGFETQYF
abundance: many; v_gene: TRBV4-2; j_gene: TRBJ2-7; d_gene: NA; CDR3nt: TGTGCCAGCAGCCAAGGGATGACAGACCTATCCTACGAGCAGTACTTC; CDR3aa: CASSQGMTDLSYEQYF
abundance: many; v_gene: TRBV6-1; j_gene: TRBJ2-1; d_gene: TRBD2; CDR3nt: TGTGCCAGCAGTTCCCGACTAGCGGGATACAATGAGCAGTTCTTC; CDR3aa: CASSSRLAGYNEQFF
abundance: many; v_gene: TRBV7-6; j_gene: TRBJ1-4; d_gene: NA; CDR3nt: TGTGCCAGCAGCTTAGCAGGGGTGAATGAAAAACTGTTTTTT; CDR3aa: CASSLAGVNEKLFF
abundance: NA; v_gene: TRBV6-2/TRBV6-3; j_gene: TRBJ1-1; d_gene: TRBD1; CDR3nt: TGTGCCAGCAGCGACAGGGTAGACACTGAAGCTTTCTTT; CDR3aa: CASSDRVDTEAFF
abundance: many; v_gene: TRBV30; j_gene: TRBJ2-6; d_gene: TRBD2; CDR3nt: TGTGCCTGGAGCCCTTTGGGAGGGAGTGGGGCCAACGTCCTGACTTTC; CDR3aa: CAWSPLGGSGANVLTF
abundance: NA; v_gene: TRBV6-1; j_gene: TRBJ1-2; d_gene: TRBD1; CDR3nt: TGTGCCAGTAGTCCCTTGACAGGGGGGGCCTATGGCTACACCTTC; CDR3aa: CASSPLTGGAYGYTF
abundance: many; v_gene: TRBV12-3/TRBV12-4; j_gene: TRBJ1-1; d_gene: NA; CDR3nt: TGTGCCAGCAGTCAGAACACTGAAGCTTTCTTT; CDR3aa: CASSQNTEAFF
abundance: NA; v_gene: TRBV7-9; j_gene: TRBJ1-1; d_gene: TRBD1; CDR3nt: TGTGCCAGCAGCTTAGAGGACAGGCCGAACACTGAAGCTTTCTTT; CDR3aa: CASSLEDRPNTEAFF
abundance: NA; v_gene: TRBV6-1; j_gene: TRBJ1-1; d_gene: NA; CDR3nt: TGTGCCAGCATTCCTACATGGGTTGGGTTCACTGAAGCTTTCTTT; CDR3aa: CASIPTWVGFTEAFF
abundance: many; v_gene: TRBV7-2; j_gene: TRBJ2-3; d_gene: TRBD2; CDR3nt: TGTGCCAGCAGCTTTTCTAGCGGGGTTACAGATACGCAGTATTTT; CDR3aa: CASSFSSGVTDTQYF
abundance: many; v_gene: TRBV9; j_gene: TRBJ2-1; d_gene: NA; CDR3nt: TGTGCCAGCAGCGCGGGACTGAACAATGAGCAGTTCTTC; CDR3aa: CASSAGLNNEQFF
abundance: NA; v_gene: TRBV7-6; j_gene: TRBJ2-5; d_gene: NA; CDR3nt: TGTGCCAGCAGCGTAAATGGATGGGAGACCCAGTACTTC; CDR3aa: CASSVNGWETQYF
abundance: NA; v_gene: TRBV19; j_gene: TRBJ1-3; d_gene: NA; CDR3nt: TGTGCCAGTAGTACCCCCGGACGGATCTCTGGAAACACCATATATTTT; CDR3aa: CASSTPGRISGNTIYF
abundance: NA; v_gene: TRBV28; j_gene: TRBJ2-7; d_gene: NA; CDR3nt: TGTGCCAGCAGTCCCCCGGTGTCGGGGTGGCAGTACTTC; CDR3aa: CASSPPVSGWQYF
abundance: many; v_gene: TRBV3-1; j_gene: TRBJ1-3; d_gene: NA; CDR3nt: TGTGCCAGCAGGCGTTCAGGGTATGGAAACACCATATATTTT; CDR3aa: CASRRSGYGNTIYF
abundance: NA; v_gene: TRBV20-1; j_gene: TRBJ2-1; d_gene: NA; CDR3nt: TGCAGTGCTAGTTCAATCCGGGACTCCAATGAGCAGTTCTTC; CDR3aa: CSASSIRDSNEQFF
abundance: NA; v_gene: TRBV30; j_gene: TRBJ2-2; d_gene: NA; CDR3nt: TGTGCACGGAGTGCCACTAGCAGCGGGGAGCTGTTTTTT; CDR3aa: CARSATSSGELFF
abundance: many; v_gene: TRBV14; j_gene: TRBJ2-2; d_gene: TRBD2; CDR3nt: TGTGCCAGCAGCCAAGGATGGAGCGGGAGGGGGAACACCGGGGAGCTGTTTTTT; CDR3aa: CASSQGWSGRGNTGELFF
abundance: many; v_gene: TRBV15; j_gene: TRBJ2-3; d_gene: NA; CDR3nt: TGTGCCACCAGCAGGGGGCTGGGCCTCCGCACAGATACGCAGTATTTT; CDR3aa: CATSRGLGLRTDTQYF
abundance: many; v_gene: TRBV4-3; j_gene: TRBJ1-2; d_gene: NA; CDR3nt: TGCGCCAGCAGCCAAGCCCAGGGGCAGAGCTATGGCTACACCTTC; CDR3aa: CASSQAQGQSYGYTF
abundance: many; v_gene: TRBV27; j_gene: TRBJ2-7; d_gene: NA; CDR3nt: TGTGCCAGCAGTTTACAGGGTGGGCACGAGCAGTACTTC; CDR3aa: CASSLQGGHEQYF
abundance: many; v_gene: TRBV15; j_gene: TRBJ1-2; d_gene: NA; CDR3nt: TGTGCCACCAGCAGAGATGAAATGGGTTATGGCTACACCTTC; CDR3aa: CATSRDEMGYGYTF